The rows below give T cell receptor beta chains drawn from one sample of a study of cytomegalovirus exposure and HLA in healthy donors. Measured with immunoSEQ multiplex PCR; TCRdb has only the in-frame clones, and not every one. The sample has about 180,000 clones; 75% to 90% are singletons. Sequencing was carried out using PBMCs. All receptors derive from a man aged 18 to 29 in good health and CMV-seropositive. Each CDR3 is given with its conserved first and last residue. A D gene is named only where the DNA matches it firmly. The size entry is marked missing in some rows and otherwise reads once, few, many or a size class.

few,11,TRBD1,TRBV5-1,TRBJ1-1,CASTGDSEAFF,TGCGCCAGCACGGGGGACAGTGAAGCTTTCTTT
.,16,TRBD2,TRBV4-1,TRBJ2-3,CASSQDNGLVTDTQYF,TGCGCCAGCAGCCAAGATAATGGACTAGTCACAGATACGCAGTATTTT
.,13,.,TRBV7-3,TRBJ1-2,CASSLGPTYGYTF,TGTGCCAGCAGCCTGGGCCCTACCTATGGCTACACCTTC
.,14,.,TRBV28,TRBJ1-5,CASSTDSSGRPQHF,TGTGCCAGCAGTACCGACTCTTCCGGTCGGCCCCAGCATTTT
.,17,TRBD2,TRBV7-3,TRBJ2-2,CASSPGLAGQGTGELFF,TGTGCCAGCAGCCCGGGACTAGCGGGGCAGGGAACCGGGGAGCTGTTTTTT
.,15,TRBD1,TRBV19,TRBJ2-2,CASLGQGANTGELFF,TGTGCCAGTCTAGGACAGGGGGCGAACACCGGGGAGCTGTTTTTT
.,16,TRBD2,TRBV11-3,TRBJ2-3,CASSLGGGRVADTQYF,TGTGCCAGCAGCTTAGGCGGAGGGAGGGTCGCAGATACGCAGTATTTT
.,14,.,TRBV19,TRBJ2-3,CASTLGSSTDTQYF,TGTGCCAGTACTCTTGGCTCCTCCACAGATACGCAGTATTTT
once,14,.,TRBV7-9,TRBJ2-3,CASSLDGGTDTQYF,TGTGCCAGCAGCTTAGACGGGGGCACAGATACGCAGTATTTT
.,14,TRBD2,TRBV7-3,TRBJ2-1,CASSLGLAGSEQFF,TGTGCCAGCAGCTTGGGACTAGCGGGGTCGGAGCAGTTCTTC
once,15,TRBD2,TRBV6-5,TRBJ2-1,CASSYGRGVYNEQFF,TGTGCCAGCAGTTACGGGCGGGGGGTTTACAATGAGCAGTTCTTC
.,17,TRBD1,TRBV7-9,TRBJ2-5,CASSYTGGERDRETQYF,TGTGCCAGCAGTTATACAGGGGGCGAGAGGGATCGGGAGACCCAGTACTTC
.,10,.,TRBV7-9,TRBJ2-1,CASSLSEQFF,TGTGCCAGCAGCCTGTCTGAGCAGTTCTTC
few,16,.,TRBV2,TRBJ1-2,CASSARTGIVNYGYTF,TGTGCCAGCAGTGCTCGAACAGGGATTGTTAACTATGGCTACACCTTC
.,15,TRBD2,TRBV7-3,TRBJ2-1,CASSLTAGDYNEQFF,TGTGCCAGCAGCTTAACAGCGGGAGACTACAATGAGCAGTTCTTC
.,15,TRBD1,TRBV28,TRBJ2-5,CASSNGQGATETQYF,TGTGCCAGCAGTAACGGACAGGGGGCTACAGAGACCCAGTACTTC
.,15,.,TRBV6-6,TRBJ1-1,CASSPTQGPYTEAFF,TGTGCCAGCAGTCCGACACAGGGTCCCTACACTGAAGCTTTCTTT
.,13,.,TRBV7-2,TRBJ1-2,CASSLGQNYGYTF,TGTGCCAGCAGCTTAGGACAGAACTATGGCTACACCTTC
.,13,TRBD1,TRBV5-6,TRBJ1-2,CASSWTGNYGYTF,TGTGCCAGCAGTTGGACAGGGAACTATGGCTACACCTTC
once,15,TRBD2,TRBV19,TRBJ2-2,CASSPSGRATGELFF,TGTGCCAGTAGTCCCTCCGGGAGGGCCACCGGGGAGCTGTTTTTT
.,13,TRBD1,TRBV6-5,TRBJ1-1,CASTTGDRAEAFF,TGTGCCAGCACCACAGGGGACAGGGCTGAAGCTTTCTTT
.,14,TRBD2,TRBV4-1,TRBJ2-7,CASSRGLAAYEQYF,TGCGCCAGCAGCCGGGGACTAGCGGCCTACGAGCAGTACTTC
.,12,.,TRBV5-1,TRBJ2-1,CASSPGATSLFF,TGCGCCAGCAGTCCAGGGGCCACGTCATTGTTCTTC
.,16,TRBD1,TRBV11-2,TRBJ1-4,CASSEGFQGAREKLFF,TGTGCCAGCAGCGAGGGCTTCCAGGGGGCCCGTGAAAAACTGTTTTTT
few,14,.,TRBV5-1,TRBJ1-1,CASSLEPGNTEAFF,TGCGCCAGCAGCTTGGAGCCAGGGAACACTGAAGCTTTCTTT
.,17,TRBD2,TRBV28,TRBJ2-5,CASSLDEHSGDEETQYF,TGTGCCAGCAGCTTGGATGAGCATAGCGGGGATGAAGAGACCCAGTACTTC
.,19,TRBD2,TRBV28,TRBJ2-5,CASSLFPRVAGGQRETQYF,TGTGCCAGCAGTTTGTTCCCTCGGGTGGCGGGGGGGCAACGGGAGACCCAGTACTTC
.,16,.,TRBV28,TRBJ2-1,CASSSPSGPAGGEQFF,TGTGCCAGCAGTTCCCCCTCTGGACCCGCCGGAGGGGAGCAGTTCTTC
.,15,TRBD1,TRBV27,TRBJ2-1,CASTPQGRPTNEQFF,TGTGCCAGCACCCCACAGGGGAGACCTACCAATGAGCAGTTCTTC
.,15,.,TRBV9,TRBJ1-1,CASSPQPQGDTEAFF,TGTGCCAGCAGCCCCCAACCACAGGGCGACACTGAAGCTTTCTTT
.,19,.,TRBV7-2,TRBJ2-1,CASSLWWPSTTSSYNEQFF,TGTGCCAGCAGCTTATGGTGGCCTTCAACTACGAGCTCCTACAATGAGCAGTTCTTC
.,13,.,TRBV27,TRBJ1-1,CASSPGMNTEAFF,TGTGCCAGCAGTCCAGGGATGAACACTGAAGCTTTCTTT
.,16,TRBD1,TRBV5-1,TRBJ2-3,CASSRTRDRDPDTQYF,TGCGCCAGCAGCCGCACCCGGGACAGGGACCCAGATACGCAGTATTTT
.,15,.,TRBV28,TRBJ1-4,CASSPGQRTNEKLFF,TGTGCCAGCAGTCCTGGGCAGCGGACGAATGAAAAACTGTTTTTT
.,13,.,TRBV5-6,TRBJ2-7,CASSLAGIYEQYF,TGTGCCAGCAGCTTGGCGGGGATTTACGAGCAGTACTTC
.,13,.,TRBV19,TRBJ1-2,CASSIDRFYGYTF,TGTGCCAGTAGTATTGACAGATTCTATGGCTACACCTTC
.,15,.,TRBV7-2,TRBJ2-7,CASSSSGTRSYEQYF,TGTGCCAGCAGCTCCTCCGGGACACGATCCTACGAGCAGTACTTC
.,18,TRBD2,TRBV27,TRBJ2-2,CASSLGSGSGLYTGELFF,TGTGCCAGCAGTTTGGGGAGCGGGAGCGGGTTGTACACCGGGGAGCTGTTTTTT
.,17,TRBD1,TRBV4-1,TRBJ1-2,CASSQERRGGRDYGYTF,TGCGCCAGCAGCCAAGAAAGGCGAGGGGGCCGCGACTATGGCTACACCTTC
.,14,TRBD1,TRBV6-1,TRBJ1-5,CASSVTGGGQPQHF,TGTGCCAGCAGTGTGACAGGGGGAGGTCAGCCCCAGCATTTT
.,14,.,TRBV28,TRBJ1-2,CASSFWGQSYGYTF,TGTGCCAGCAGTTTTTGGGGGCAGAGCTATGGCTACACCTTC
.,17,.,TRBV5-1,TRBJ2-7,CASSRTISGSSDYEQYF,TGCGCCAGCAGCCGTACAATCTCCGGGAGCTCCGACTACGAGCAGTACTTC
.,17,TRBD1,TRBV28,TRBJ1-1,CASRLGSGQITNTEAFF,TGTGCCAGCAGGTTGGGGTCGGGACAGATAACGAACACTGAAGCTTTCTTT
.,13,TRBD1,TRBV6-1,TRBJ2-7,CASTPGQGREQYF,TGTGCCAGCACACCGGGACAGGGGCGCGAGCAGTACTTC
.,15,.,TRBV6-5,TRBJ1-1,CASSYSYRVDTEAFF,TGTGCCAGCAGTTACTCATACAGGGTAGACACTGAAGCTTTCTTT
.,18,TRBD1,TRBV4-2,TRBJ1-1,CASSQDAPAGGAGTEAFF,TGTGCCAGCAGCCAAGATGCCCCAGCAGGGGGCGCCGGCACTGAAGCTTTCTTT
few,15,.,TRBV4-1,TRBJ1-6,CASSLLVDTLSPLHF,TGCGCCAGCAGCCTACTTGTGGACACCCTATCACCCCTCCACTTT
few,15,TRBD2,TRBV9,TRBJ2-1,CASAVGGGSYNEQFF,TGTGCCAGCGCGGTCGGGGGAGGGTCGTACAATGAGCAGTTCTTC
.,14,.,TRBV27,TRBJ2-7,CASSRDFFFYEQYF,TGTGCCAGCAGTCGGGACTTTTTCTTCTACGAGCAGTACTTC